Sequencing of this T cell receptor (beta chain) was carried out in a study of T cell responses to AZD1222 COVID-19 vaccine. Findings of the study overall: Every sample of the repertoires postdated the peak T cell response. Donors were largely white British and mainly female; clonal diversity was possibly underestimated. With two AZD1222 doses given, Spike-specific TCR breadth and depth both rose.

Comments on this clone: The antigen is undetermined.

Assay used: immunoSEQ multiplex PCR; TCRdb lists only in-frame clones, some missing. The data hold 100,000 to 150,000 clones, with roughly 89% observed a single time. Trimming took 3 bases from V and 7 from J, leaving 13 bases between them. CDR1 GTSNPN and CDR2 SVGIG come from the germline V gene (reference sequence). This CDR3 spans 13 amino acids. The source of this sequence is an adult who received the AZD1222 COVID-19 vaccine. The chain employs TRBV30 and TRBJ1-5; no firm D call. The input for sequencing was peripheral blood, taken 28 days after the second AZD1222 dose. CDR3 in amino acids: CAWRGRVEQPQHF. The CDR3 coding sequence is TGTGCCTGGAGGGGGAGGGTTGAGCAGCCCCAGCATTTT.